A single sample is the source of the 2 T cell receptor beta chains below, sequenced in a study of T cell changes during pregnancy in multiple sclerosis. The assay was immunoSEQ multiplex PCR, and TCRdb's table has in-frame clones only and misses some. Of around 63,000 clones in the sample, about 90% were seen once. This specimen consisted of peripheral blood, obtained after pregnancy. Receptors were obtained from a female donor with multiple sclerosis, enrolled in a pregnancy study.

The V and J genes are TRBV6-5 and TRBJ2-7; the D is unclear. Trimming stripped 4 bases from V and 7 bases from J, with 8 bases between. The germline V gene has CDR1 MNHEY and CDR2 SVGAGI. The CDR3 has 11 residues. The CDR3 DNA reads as TGTGCCAGCAGTTCCGCTCGGGAGCAGTACTTC. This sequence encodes CASSSAREQYF.

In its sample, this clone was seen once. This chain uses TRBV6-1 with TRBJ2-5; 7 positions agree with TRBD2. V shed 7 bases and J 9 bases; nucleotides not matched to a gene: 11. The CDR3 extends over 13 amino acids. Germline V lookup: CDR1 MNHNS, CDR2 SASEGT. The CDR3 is CASTGTGTTAQYF. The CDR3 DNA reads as TGTGCCAGCACCGGTACCGGGACTACGGCCCAGTACTTC.